This TCR beta chain was identified in a study of T cell changes during pregnancy in multiple sclerosis (dated by TCRdb to between 2019 and 2020). General notes on the study: The study looked at changes in the T cell repertoire across pregnancy in women with multiple sclerosis.

Details on this clone: Its cognate antigen has yet to be identified. The record has no base qualities; no much larger clone is one base away.

Relative to germline, V is missing 5 bases and J is missing 5 bases, with 13 bases of the junction outside any gene match. The germline V gene supplies CDR1 ENHRY and CDR2 SYGVKD. The CDR3 runs 16 amino acids, cysteine and phenylalanine included. Just CDR3 DNA is preserved here, 48 bases in frame from base 1. Library preparation employed the immunoSEQ multiplex PCR assay. The table was pulled from immuneACCESS by TCRdb, which kept in-frame rearrangements only. Such tables lose some clones; where checked, under half of the loss comes from unresolved V genes, and the rest has no known cause. The table for this sample lists 55,000 to 70,000 clones; about 91% of them were counted only once. Over 1.5% of the sample is held by the ten biggest clonotypes.

The receptor's source is a female donor with multiple sclerosis, enrolled in a pregnancy study. This material consisted of peripheral blood, taken after pregnancy. The chain is made from TRBV10-3 and TRBJ1-2; 8 central bases correspond to TRBD1. DNA sequence: TGTGCCATCAGTCCTACCGTCGGGACAGGCCAATATGGCTACACCTTC. Translated, it reads CAISPTVGTGQYGYTF.